This T cell receptor (beta chain) was recovered during a study of T cell changes during pregnancy in multiple sclerosis. The CDR3 sequence is 18 residues long. Germline V gene lookup returns CDR1 LNHDA and CDR2 SQIVND (reference sequence). V gave up 0 bases and J gave up 4 bases; unmatched junction bases: 13. Produced via immunoSEQ multiplex PCR; TCRdb's table is partial and in-frame only. The repertoire holds around 50,000 clones, with around nine tenths as singletons. Sequenced: peripheral blood from another person, used as feeder cells. The clonotype was recovered from a human donor whose cells served as feeder cells for cultures in a pregnancy study. The chain couples TRBV19 to TRBJ1-2; 8 bases line up with TRBD1. This chain's CDR3 is CASSIDPPSTGATYGYTF. The CDR3 bases are TGTGCCAGTAGTATAGATCCCCCCTCGACAGGGGCTACCTATGGCTACACCTTC.